This T cell receptor beta chain was sequenced during a study of T cell responses to AZD1222 COVID-19 vaccine. Background on the study: Pooled in the analysis were second doses at about 4 or about 12 weeks.

Profiled with immunoSEQ multiplex PCR; TCRdb holds only in-frame clones, not every one. The data hold tens of thousands of clones, with almost 90% observed a single time. This specimen consisted of peripheral blood, obtained on day 0 of AZD1222 vaccination. The receptor was isolated from an adult in good health.

The CDR3 nucleotides read TGTGCCAGCAGCGTCGGGCAGATCTACAATGAGCAGTTCTTC. Its protein product is CASSVGQIYNEQFF. J is TRBJ2-1 and V is TRBV5-6; D not resolved. The CDR3 covers 14 residues. Trimming shortened V by 4 bases and J by 3 bases, and 11 bases separated the two germline ends. Germline lookup yields CDR1 SGHDT and CDR2 YYEEEE. Together with reference TRBV5-6 and TRBJ2-1, the CDR3 gives the full variable domain: DAGVTQSPTHLIKTRGQQVTLRCSPKSGHDTVSWYQQALGQGPQFIFQYYEEEERQRGNFPDRFSGHQFPNYSSELNVNALLLGDSALYLCASSVGQIYNEQFFGPGTRLTVL.